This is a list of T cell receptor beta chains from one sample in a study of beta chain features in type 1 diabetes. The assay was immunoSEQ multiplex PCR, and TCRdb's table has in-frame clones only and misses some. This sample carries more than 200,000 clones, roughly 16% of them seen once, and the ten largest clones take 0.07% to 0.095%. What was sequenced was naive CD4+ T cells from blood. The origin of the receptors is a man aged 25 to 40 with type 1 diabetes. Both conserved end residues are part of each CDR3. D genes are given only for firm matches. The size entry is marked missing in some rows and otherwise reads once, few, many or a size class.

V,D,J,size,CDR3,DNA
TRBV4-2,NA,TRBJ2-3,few,CASSRGLSTDTQYF,TGTGCCAGCAGCCGAGGGCTATCTACAGATACGCAGTATTTT
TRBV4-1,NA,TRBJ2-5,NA,CASSQGSTGQETQYF,TGCGCCAGCAGCCAAGGGAGTACAGGCCAAGAGACCCAGTACTTC
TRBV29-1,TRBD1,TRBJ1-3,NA,CSVQGASGTIYF,TGCAGCGTGCAGGGGGCGTCTGGCACCATATATTTT
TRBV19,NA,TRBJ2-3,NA,CASSTGATDTQYF,TGTGCCAGTAGTACAGGGGCCACAGATACGCAGTATTTT
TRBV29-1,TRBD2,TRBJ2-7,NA,CSVTSGPYEQYF,TGCAGCGTGACTAGCGGGCCTTACGAGCAGTACTTC
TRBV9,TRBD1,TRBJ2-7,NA,CASSPRQGASYEQYF,TGTGCCAGCAGTCCTAGACAGGGTGCGTCCTACGAGCAGTACTTC
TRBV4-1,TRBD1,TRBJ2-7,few,CASSQPTGKGYEQYF,TGCGCCAGCAGCCAACCGACAGGGAAGGGTTACGAGCAGTACTTC
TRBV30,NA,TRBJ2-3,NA,CAWRVGGQSDTQYF,TGTGCCTGGAGGGTTGGGGGGCAGTCAGATACGCAGTATTTT
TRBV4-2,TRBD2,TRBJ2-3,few,CASSPTSGRETDTQYF,TGTGCCAGCAGCCCGACTAGCGGGAGGGAGACAGATACGCAGTATTTT
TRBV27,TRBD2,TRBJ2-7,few,CASSFVAGGVYEQYF,TGTGCCAGCAGTTTCGTGGCGGGAGGGGTATACGAGCAGTACTTC
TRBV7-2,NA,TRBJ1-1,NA,CASSFVVNTEAFF,TGTGCCAGCAGCTTCGTGGTGAACACTGAAGCTTTCTTT
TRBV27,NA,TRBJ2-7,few,CASSQKGYEQYF,TGTGCCAGCAGCCAAAAAGGCTACGAGCAGTACTTC
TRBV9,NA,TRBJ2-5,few,CASSAVGASEETQYF,TGTGCCAGCAGCGCCGTAGGAGCCTCGGAAGAGACCCAGTACTTC
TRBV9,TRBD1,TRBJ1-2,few,CASKGTEGYGYTF,TGTGCCAGCAAGGGGACAGAGGGCTATGGCTACACCTTC
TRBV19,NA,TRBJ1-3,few,CASSIRPGNTIYF,TGTGCCAGTAGTATTCGCCCTGGAAACACCATATATTTT
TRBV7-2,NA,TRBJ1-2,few,CASSLAREDGYTF,TGTGCCAGCAGCTTAGCGAGGGAGGATGGCTACACCTTC
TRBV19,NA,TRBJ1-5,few,CASTPARYDQPQHF,TGTGCCAGCACACCCGCCCGGTATGATCAGCCCCAGCATTTT
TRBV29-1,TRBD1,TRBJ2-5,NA,CSVAETGGMSAQYF,TGCAGCGTTGCTGAGACAGGGGGAATGAGCGCCCAGTACTTC
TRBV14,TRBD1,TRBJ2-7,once,CASRSTGVARQYF,TGTGCCAGCAGATCGACAGGGGTGGCGCGTCAGTACTTC
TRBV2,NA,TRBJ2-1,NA,CASSDLNEQFF,TGTGCCAGCAGTGACCTTAATGAGCAGTTCTTC
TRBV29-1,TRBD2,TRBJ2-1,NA,CSVISGRGGDEQFF,TGCAGCGTGATTAGCGGGAGGGGTGGCGATGAGCAGTTCTTC
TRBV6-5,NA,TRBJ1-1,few,CASSYSRTVEAFF,TGTGCCAGCAGTTACTCGAGGACAGTTGAAGCTTTCTTT
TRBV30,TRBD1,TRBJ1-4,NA,CAWSPGRGREKLFF,TGTGCCTGGAGTCCCGGCAGGGGGCGCGAAAAACTGTTTTTT
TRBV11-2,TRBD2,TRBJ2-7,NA,CASSLSGSPYEQYF,TGTGCCAGCAGCCTTAGCGGGAGCCCCTACGAGCAGTACTTC
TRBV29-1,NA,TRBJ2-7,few,CSVRGALLDEQYF,TGCAGCGTTAGAGGGGCCCTCCTGGACGAGCAGTACTTC
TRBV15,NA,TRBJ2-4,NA,CATSVRGFRNIQYF,TGTGCCACCAGCGTTAGGGGTTTCCGAAACATTCAGTACTTC
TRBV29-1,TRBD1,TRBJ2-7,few,CSVRQGFYEQYF,TGCAGCGTGAGACAGGGGTTCTACGAGCAGTACTTC
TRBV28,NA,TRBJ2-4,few,CASSDRPNIQYF,TGTGCCAGCAGTGACAGACCCAACATTCAGTACTTC
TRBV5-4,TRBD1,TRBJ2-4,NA,CASSLAKGAGDIQYF,TGTGCCAGCAGCTTGGCCAAGGGGGCCGGAGACATTCAGTACTTC
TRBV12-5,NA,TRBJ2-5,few,CASGRGRSGFNPSETQYF,TGTGCTAGTGGTCGGGGGAGGTCCGGCTTTAATCCAAGTGAGACCCAGTACTTC
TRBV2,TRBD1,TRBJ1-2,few,CASCIGTGSNYGYTF,TGTGCCAGCTGCATCGGGACAGGGTCTAACTATGGCTACACCTTC
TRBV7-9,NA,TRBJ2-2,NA,CASAEGGELFF,TGTGCCAGCGCAGAGGGCGGGGAGCTGTTTTTT
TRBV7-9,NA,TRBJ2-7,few,CASSSEKSYEQYF,TGTGCCAGCAGCTCTGAGAAGTCCTACGAGCAGTACTTC
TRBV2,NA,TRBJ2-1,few,CASIELNYSYNEQFF,TGTGCCAGCATCGAGCTCAATTACTCCTACAATGAGCAGTTCTTC
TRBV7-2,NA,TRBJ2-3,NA,CASSLVAVSTDTQYF,TGTGCCAGCAGCTTAGTGGCCGTTAGCACAGATACGCAGTATTTT
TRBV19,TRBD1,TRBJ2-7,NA,CASGTGDYEQYF,TGTGCCAGTGGGACAGGGGACTACGAGCAGTACTTC
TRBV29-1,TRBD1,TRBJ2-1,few,CSATGVSYNEQFF,TGCAGCGCTACAGGGGTATCCTACAATGAGCAGTTCTTC
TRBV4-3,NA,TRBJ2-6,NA,CASSQTGSGANVLTF,TGCGCCAGCAGCCAAACTGGATCTGGGGCCAACGTCCTGACTTTC
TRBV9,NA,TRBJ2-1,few,CASSVAGRLYNEQFF,TGTGCCAGCAGCGTAGCGGGACGCCTCTACAATGAGCAGTTCTTC
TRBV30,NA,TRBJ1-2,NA,CAWSVQGAPAGYTF,TGTGCCTGGAGTGTACAAGGGGCCCCGGCTGGCTACACCTTC
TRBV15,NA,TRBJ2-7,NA,CATSIPGSRNEQYF,TGTGCCACCAGCATCCCGGGGTCTAGGAACGAGCAGTACTTC
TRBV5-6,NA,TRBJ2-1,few,CASSLWAYNEQFF,TGTGCCAGCAGCTTGTGGGCGTACAATGAGCAGTTCTTC
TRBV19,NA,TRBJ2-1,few,CASADGYNEQFF,TGTGCCAGCGCGGACGGATACAATGAGCAGTTCTTC
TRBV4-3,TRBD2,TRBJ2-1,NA,CATQADTSGSDEQFF,TGCGCCACTCAAGCCGATACTAGCGGGAGTGATGAGCAGTTCTTC
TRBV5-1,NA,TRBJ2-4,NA,CASSLAAGKNIQYF,TGCGCCAGCAGCTTGGCCGCGGGCAAAAACATTCAGTACTTC
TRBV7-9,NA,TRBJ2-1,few,CASSLNRGGGTADEQFF,TGTGCCAGCAGCTTAAACCGCGGAGGGGGTACCGCCGATGAGCAGTTCTTC
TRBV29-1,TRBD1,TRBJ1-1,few,CSAKTGPNTEAFF,TGCAGCGCAAAGACAGGGCCGAACACTGAAGCTTTCTTT
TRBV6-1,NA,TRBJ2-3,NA,CASSGTFTYAGTDTQYF,TGTGCCAGCAGTGGCACCTTTACATACGCAGGCACAGATACGCAGTATTTT
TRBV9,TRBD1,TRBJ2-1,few,CASSVDRGDEQFF,TGTGCCAGCAGCGTAGACAGGGGCGATGAGCAGTTCTTC
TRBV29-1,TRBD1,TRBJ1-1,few,CTSRQGTEAFF,TGCACCTCTCGACAGGGGACTGAAGCTTTCTTT
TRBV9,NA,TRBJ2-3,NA,CASSVGAGDQDTQYF,TGTGCCAGCAGCGTAGGGGCAGGGGATCAAGATACGCAGTATTTT